Listed here are 13 T cell receptor beta chains from one sample, sequenced in a study of CD8 T cells in Susac syndrome. Random-hexamer reverse transcription was applied to roughly 0.5 to 1 ug RNA. MiXCR was run by TCRdb on the immunoSEQ multiplex PCR reads, yielding one entry per CDR3 protein. The data hold about 200,000 distinct CDR3 sequences, with 90% to 95% observed a single time. Sequencing was carried out using CD4+ T cells from PBMCs. These TCRs come from a human donor in good health.

This chain's CDR3 is CSVLDRANYGYTF. The DNA of the CDR3 is TGCAGCGTTCTAGACAGGGCTAACTATGGCTACACCTTC. The V gene is TRBV29-1, the J gene TRBJ1-2, with 7 positions matching TRBD1. The CDR3 extends over 13 amino acids. Trimming took 5 bases from V and 0 from J; bases not matched to a gene: 3. Looked up from germline, CDR1 is SQVTM and CDR2 is ANQGSEA.

The chain recombines TRBV3-1 with TRBJ2-5; a weak D match, TRBD1 (6 bases). The CDR3 has 14 amino acids. The V end was cut by 2 bases, the J end by 6 bases, with 13 bases between. Germline loops: CDR1 LGHDT, CDR2 YNNKEL (reference sequence). For the CDR3, the DNA is TGTGCCAGCAGCCAACTGACAGGTTCCAAGACCCAGTACTTC. It encodes CASSQLTGSKTQYF.

V gene TRBV20-1 combines with J gene TRBJ1-1; no definite D call. Trimming took 6 bases from V and 0 from J, leaving 17 bases between them. Germline CDR1 and CDR2: DFQATT and SNEGSKA (reference sequence). The CDR3 length is 15 residues. Here the CDR3 DNA reads TGCAGTGCGGGAAGGAAGTCCGGATTGAACACTGAAGCTTTCTTT. Translating gives CSAGRKSGLNTEAFF.

The V and J genes are TRBV18 and TRBJ2-7; the D call may be TRBD1 or TRBD2 (5 bases each). The CDR3 length is 14 residues. V was pared by 6 bases and J by 2 bases, with 14 bases between. Germline V lookup: CDR1 KGHSH, CDR2 LQKENI. The CDR3 sequence is CASSPGTATYEQYF. CDR3 DNA: TGTGCCAGCTCTCCCGGGACGGCGACCTACGAGCAGTACTTC.

The chain combines TRBV29-1 with TRBJ1-1, with D possibly TRBD1 on 5 matching bases. Germline-derived CDR1 and CDR2 are SQVTM and ANQGSEA. Trimming took off 4 bases at V and 3 bases at J, with 15 bases between the two ends. This CDR3 has 14 residues. The CDR3 DNA reads TGCAGCGTTGCCCAGGGCGGGAGGTACACTGAAGCTTTCTTT. This sequence encodes CSVAQGGRYTEAFF.

The gene calls are TRBV20-1 and TRBJ2-3; TRBD1 matches 7 bases. Losses at the gene ends were 2 bases for V and 2 bases for J; bases not matched to a gene: 7. The CDR3 extends over 15 amino acids. Germline V gene sequence: CDR1 DFQATT, CDR2 SNEGSKA (reference sequence). CDR3 residues: CSARRGRVPTDTQYF. The CDR3 nucleotides are TGCAGTGCTAGAAGGGGGCGCGTGCCCACAGATACGCAGTATTTT.

The rearrangement uses TRBV29-1 and TRBJ2-7, with D maybe TRBD1 (6 bases). Germline CDR1 and CDR2: SQVTM and ANQGSEA. The CDR3 spans 12 residues. V lost 1 base and J lost 4, with 8 bases in between. For the CDR3, the DNA is TGCAGCGTTGAAGCTACAGGGTACGAGCAGTACTTC. Residues: CSVEATGYEQYF.

CDR3 bases: TGCGCCAGCAGCCAAGATCTGGGACGGCCGGATACGCAGTATTTT. Translated: CASSQDLGRPDTQYF. The chain joins TRBV4-1 to TRBJ2-3, with D possibly called TRBD1 or TRBD2 (5 bases each). The CDR3 runs 15 residues. Germline CDR1 is MGHRA and CDR2 is YSYEKL. Trimming removed 0 bases at V and 6 bases at J, with 13 bases between.

The gene calls are TRBV30 and TRBJ1-2; D ambiguous. This CDR3 spans 10 amino acids. Per the germline V gene, CDR1 is GTSNPN and CDR2 is SVGIG (reference sequence). The V end lost 5 bases, the J end lost 3 bases, and 4 bases lay between the germline ends. CDR3 DNA sequence: TGTGCCTGGGCTCACTATGGCTACACCTTC. This encodes CAWAHYGYTF. Drawing the rest from reference TRBV30 and TRBJ1-2, the complete variable domain is SQTIHQWPATLVQPVGSPLSLECTVEGTSNPNLYWYRQAAGRGLQLLFYSVGIGQISSEVPQNLSASRPQDRQFILSSKKLLLSDSGFYLCAWAHYGYTFGSGTRLTVV.

This rearrangement joins TRBV27 to TRBJ1-2, with 10 bases fitting TRBD1. CDR1 is MNHEY and CDR2 is SMNVEV in the germline V gene (reference sequence). The CDR3 spans 15 residues. After removal of 6 bases from V and 7 bases from J, the junction contained 11 bases not matched to a gene. Here the CDR3 DNA reads TGTGCCAGCAGCCAAACCGGGACAGGGGATCTTGGCTACACCTTC. Translating gives CASSQTGTGDLGYTF.

This sequence joins TRBV4-3 and TRBJ2-5, with 7 bases that match TRBD2. Germline CDR1 reads LGHNA; CDR2 reads YSLEER. The CDR3 totals 15 residues. V lost 0 bases, J lost 2 bases, and 3 bases stayed unmatched. The CDR3 nucleotides are TGCGCCAGCAGCCAAGATGGGAGGGGACAAGAGACCCAGTACTTC. It yields the protein CASSQDGRGQETQYF.

The rearrangement joins TRBV29-1 to TRBJ1-2; D is unclear. The V end was cut by 6 bases, the J end by 3 bases, with 14 bases between. Per the germline V gene, CDR1 is SQVTM and CDR2 is ANQGSEA. This CDR3 has 13 residues. CDR3 nucleotides: TGCAGCGTCGATCGGGATGGGCACTATGGCTACACCTTC. It translates to CSVDRDGHYGYTF.

This chain links TRBV7-9 with TRBJ2-1; 7 bases line up with TRBD2. V trimming: 1 base; J trimming: 5 bases; junction bases outside the gene matches: 2. Germline CDR1 is SEHNR and CDR2 is FQNEAQ (reference sequence). This CDR3 is built from 14 residues. The CDR3 protein is CASSLGLADNEQFF. The CDR3 coding sequence is TGTGCCAGCAGCTTAGGACTAGCTGACAATGAGCAGTTCTTC.